These 29 T cell receptor beta chains share one sample of origin, sequenced in a study of blood T cell repertoires in COVID-19. Sequencing used immunoSEQ multiplex PCR; TCRdb keeps in-frame clones, though not all of them. The sample records about 250,000 clones, nearly 90% being singletons. Sequences were obtained from peripheral blood. Receptor source: a young man with active or convalescent COVID-19.

J is TRBJ2-3 and V is TRBV24-1, with TRBD2 matching over 12 bases. J lost 3 bases, V lost 7 bases, and 25 bases had no gene match. The V gene's germline CDR1 is KGHDR and CDR2 SFDVKD. This CDR3 contains 22 residues. The CDR3 is CATRRQGVPTSGRNRVTDTQYF. The CDR3 nucleotides read TGTGCCACCAGACGACAGGGGGTTCCGACTAGCGGGAGAAACCGGGTTACAGATACGCAGTATTTT.

This clone was seen just once. In DNA form, the CDR3 reads TGCGCCAGCAGTGAGTCGGCAAAGGGAGTTTTATCGTGGGCTTTCTTT. It encodes CASSESAKGVLSWAFF. V usage is TRBV10-2 and J usage is TRBJ1-1; D gene unclear. The CDR3 extends over 16 amino acids. The germline V and J ends were trimmed by 0 bases and 11 bases, with 22 bases remaining between them. Germline V lookup: CDR1 WSHSY, CDR2 SAAADI.

This clone appeared a single time. The chain couples TRBV28 to TRBJ1-3, with D possibly matching TRBD1 (6 bases). V lost 5 bases and J 0 bases, leaving 14 bases between the germline ends. The CDR3 is 16 amino acids. Looked up from germline, CDR1 is MDHEN and CDR2 is SYDVKM. The chain's CDR3 is CASSVLDRTSGNTIYF. CDR3 coding DNA: TGTGCCAGCAGTGTACTGGACAGAACCTCTGGAAACACCATATATTTT.

V usage is TRBV19 and J usage is TRBJ2-7, with D tentatively TRBD1 (6 bases). The CDR3 consists of 13 residues. V lost 4 bases and J 5 bases, leaving 12 bases between the germline ends. Germline CDR1 and CDR2: LNHDA and SQIVND (reference sequence). The CDR3: CASSTGTFNEQYF. CDR3 DNA: TGTGCCAGTAGTACCGGGACATTCAACGAGCAGTACTTC.

The J gene is TRBJ2-1, the V gene TRBV29-1; 14 bases match TRBD2. With 3 bases clipped from V and 8 bases from J, the junction kept 6 bases outside the gene matches. Germline V gives CDR1 SQVTM, CDR2 ANQGSEA. The length of the CDR3 is 15 residues. CDR3 residues: CSVEGTSGGVDEQFF. The CDR3 DNA is TGCAGCGTTGAGGGGACTAGCGGGGGTGTGGATGAGCAGTTCTTC.

The chain links TRBV5-4 to TRBJ2-7; TRBD1 matches 7 bases. The CDR3 spans 13 residues. V was pared by 4 bases and J by 9 bases, with 10 bases of the junction left unmatched. The germline gives CDR1 SGHNT, CDR2 YYREEE (reference sequence). In nucleotides, the CDR3 is TGTGCCAGCAGCCCAACCCCCCAGGGGGTGCAGTACTTC. As protein: CASSPTPQGVQYF.

The chain is built from TRBV9 and TRBJ1-4; 7 nucleotides align to TRBD1. CDR1 and CDR2 from the germline V gene are SGDLS and YYNGEE. This CDR3 is 18 amino acids long. Trimming at V came to 4 bases and at J to 3 bases, leaving 15 bases not matched to a gene. The CDR3 DNA reads TGTGCCAGCAGCCTAAATCCGGGGGGGACAGATGCTAATGAAAAACTGTTTTTT. It translates to CASSLNPGGTDANEKLFF.

The gene calls are TRBV28 and TRBJ2-2, with D maybe TRBD2 (6 bases). The CDR3 spans 15 residues. Germline V gene data show CDR1 as MDHEN and CDR2 as SYDVKM. The germline V and J ends were trimmed by 7 bases and 4 bases, with 16 bases remaining between them. The CDR3 DNA reads as TGTGCCAGCAAACTAGCCTCCTCGGGCACCGGGGAGCTGTTTTTT. Residues: CASKLASSGTGELFF.

This clone was counted a single time. V usage is TRBV24-1 and J usage is TRBJ2-2; D is possibly TRBD2 (5 bases). Per germline, CDR1 KGHDR and CDR2 SFDVKD. The V and J ends lost 4 bases and 0 bases respectively, with 11 bases between them. The CDR3 is 16 amino acids. The CDR3 loop reads CATSDPDLANTGELFF. As DNA, the CDR3 is TGTGCCACCAGTGACCCGGACTTGGCGAACACCGGGGAGCTGTTTTTT.

V usage is TRBV6-6 and J usage is TRBJ1-4; D not certain. This CDR3 is built from 16 residues. V was cut by 4 bases and J by 4 bases, with 16 bases left in between. The V gene's germline CDR1 is MNHNY and CDR2 SVGAGI (reference sequence). This CDR3 is CASSSLGMPYNEKLFF. In DNA form, the CDR3 reads TGTGCCAGCAGTTCACTAGGGATGCCATATAATGAAAAACTGTTTTTT.

The J gene is TRBJ1-6, the V gene TRBV5-1; D might be TRBD1 (5 bases). CDR1 SGHRS and CDR2 YFSETQ come from the germline V gene. The CDR3 length is 14 residues. V lost 4 bases, J lost 8 bases, and 13 bases lay in between. The CDR3 DNA reads TGCGCCAGCAGCCCCGGGACTGATCATTCACCCCTCCACTTT. Translated, it gives CASSPGTDHSPLHF.

The chain employs TRBV9 and TRBJ1-4; D not resolved. The V and J ends lost 4 bases and 7 bases respectively, with 17 bases between them. This CDR3 region has 15 residues. Germline CDR1 is SGDLS and CDR2 is YYNGEE. The CDR3 loop reads CASSLRAGGGEKLFF. CDR3 coding DNA: TGTGCCAGCAGCCTAAGGGCGGGCGGTGGTGAAAAACTGTTTTTT.

This sequence joins TRBV19 and TRBJ1-2, with D perhaps TRBD1 (6 bases). This CDR3 is 12 amino acids long. V lost 7 bases and J 4 bases, leaving 10 bases between the germline ends. The germline CDR1 and CDR2 sequences are LNHDA and SQIVND (reference sequence). The CDR3 spells CASMDRVYGYTF. CDR3 sequence (DNA): TGTGCCAGTATGGACAGAGTCTATGGCTACACCTTC.

CDR3 coding DNA: TGTGCCAGCAGCCGGCGGCAGGGATTACAACAGCCCCAGCATTTT. Translation gives CASSRRQGLQQPQHF. The chain employs TRBV7-2 and TRBJ1-5; maybe TRBD1 (5 bases). The CDR3 loop spans 15 amino acids. Germline-derived CDR1 and CDR2 are SGHTA and FQGNSA. V was pared by 5 bases and J by 7 bases, with 18 bases between.

This sequence joins TRBV9 and TRBJ2-3; 8 bases fit TRBD2. The J segment lost 1 base and the V segment lost 2 bases, leaving 12 bases of the junction unmatched. CDR3 length equals 18 residues. CDR1 SGDLS and CDR2 YYNGEE come from the germline V gene. Here the CDR3 reads CASSVTPGGGMGTDTQYF. CDR3 bases: TGTGCCAGCAGCGTTACTCCCGGGGGGGGTATGGGCACAGATACGCAGTATTTT.

V usage is TRBV19 and J usage is TRBJ1-3; D is possibly TRBD1 (5 bases). Germline-derived CDR1 and CDR2 are LNHDA and SQIVND (reference sequence). CDR3 length equals 18 residues. The V end was cut by 7 bases, the J end by 3 bases, with 25 bases between. This CDR3 is CASTSIPLTGQNGNTIYF. The DNA of the CDR3 is TGTGCCAGTACCTCAATCCCCCTCACCGGACAAAATGGAAACACCATATATTTT.

This clone occurred once. The rearrangement joins TRBV3-1 (or the pseudogene TRBV3-2) to TRBJ1-5; D perhaps matches TRBD1 (6 bases). Per the germline V gene, CDR1 is LGHDT and CDR2 is YNNKEL (reference sequence). The CDR3 contains 15 residues. V was cut by 0 bases and J by 4 bases, with 10 bases left in between. CDR3 nucleotides: TGTGCCAGCAGCCAAGAAAGGGGGTTGAATCAGCCCCAGCATTTT. It yields the protein CASSQERGLNQPQHF.

The chain is built from TRBV3-1 (or the pseudogene TRBV3-2) and TRBJ1-6; D is unresolved. The CDR3 runs 13 residues. V was shortened by 0 bases and J by 8 bases, with 5 bases between the two germline ends. CDR1 and CDR2 (germline): LGHDT, YNNKEL (reference sequence). In DNA form, the CDR3 reads TGTGCCAGCAGCCAAGAACAGCATTCACCCCTCCACTTT. Translation: CASSQEQHSPLHF.

The CDR3 nucleotides read TGTGCCAGCACCCGGCAGGCGGGAGATGGGGCCACAGATACGCAGTATTTT. Translated, it gives CASTRQAGDGATDTQYF. This chain connects TRBV11-2 to TRBJ2-3, with TRBD2 matching 7 bases. Looked up from germline, CDR1 is SGHAT and CDR2 is FQNNGV. CDR3 length: 17 residues. After removal of 7 bases from V and 2 bases from J, the junction contained 15 bases not matched to a gene.

The chain couples TRBV5-1 to TRBJ2-6, with unresolved D. The CDR3 covers 16 residues. Between the trimmed V and J ends, which lost 1 base and 0 bases, there was a span of 8 bases. CDR1 is SGHRS, CDR2 YFSETQ, per germline. The CDR3 DNA reads TGCGCCAGCAGCTTGAATTTAGACTCTGGGGCCAACGTCCTGACTTTC. Protein: CASSLNLDSGANVLTF. Full variable domain (missing parts from reference TRBV5-1 and TRBJ2-6): KAGVTQTPRYLIKTRGQQVTLSCSPISGHRSVSWYQQTPGQGLQFLFEYFSETQRNKGNFPGRFSGRQFSNSRSEMNVSTLELGDSALYLCASSLNLDSGANVLTFGAGSRLTVL.

J is TRBJ1-1 and V is TRBV10-3; D is perhaps TRBD1 (6 bases). CDR3 length equals 14 residues. The V gene's germline CDR1 is ENHRY and CDR2 SYGVKD. Trimming shortened V by 6 bases and J by 0 bases, and 11 bases separated the two germline ends. The CDR3 region has the DNA TGTGCCATCAGCGTGGACAGTCTGAACACTGAAGCTTTCTTT. Translation: CAISVDSLNTEAFF.

This clone was seen more than once but under ten times. This sequence joins TRBV7-6 and TRBJ1-5; D is possibly TRBD1 (6 bases). Germline lookup yields CDR1 SGHVS and CDR2 FNYEAQ. Between the trimmed V and J ends, which lost 5 bases and 4 bases, there was a span of 21 bases. The CDR3 length is 17 residues. DNA of the CDR3: TGTGCCAGCAGCCGGGGGACCGGCGGGGGGCCAAATCAGCCCCAGCATTTT. It yields the protein CASSRGTGGGPNQPQHF.

This chain connects TRBV5-1 to TRBJ1-4; the D is unclear. Germline-derived CDR1 and CDR2 are SGHRS and YFSETQ. The V gene lost 1 base and the J gene lost 6 bases, with 13 bases spanning the gap. The CDR3 totals 15 residues. The CDR3 region is CASSLWSARDEKLFF. For the CDR3, the DNA is TGCGCCAGCAGCTTGTGGTCAGCTCGGGATGAAAAACTGTTTTTT.

The V and J genes are TRBV19 and TRBJ1-1; TRBD1 matches at 7 bases. CDR1 LNHDA and CDR2 SQIVND come from the germline V gene (reference sequence). The CDR3 sequence is 17 residues long. The trim removed 2 bases at V and 1 base at J, leaving 10 bases unmatched. This CDR3 is CASSISGAGTANTEAFF. The CDR3 nucleotides are TGTGCCAGTAGTATATCAGGGGCCGGGACAGCGAACACTGAAGCTTTCTTT.

The chain links TRBV5-1 to TRBJ1-1; 11 nucleotides line up with TRBD1. This CDR3 has 16 amino acids. V shed 4 bases and J 0 bases; nucleotides not matched to a gene: 5. Germline V gene data show CDR1 as SGHRS and CDR2 as YFSETQ. CDR3 sequence reads: CASSPGQGVMNTEAFF. In DNA form, the CDR3 reads TGCGCCAGCAGCCCGGGACAGGGGGTAATGAACACTGAAGCTTTCTTT.

The CDR3 nucleotides read TGTGCCAGCAGCCCCCGGGACATATGGCGCGGTGGCTACACCTTC. Translating gives CASSPRDIWRGGYTF. J is TRBJ1-2 and V is TRBV14; D may be TRBD1 (6 bases). The CDR3 is 15 residues long. Germline lookup yields CDR1 SGHDN and CDR2 FVKESK. The V gene lost 4 bases and the J gene lost 7 bases, with 19 bases spanning the gap.

V and J are TRBV3-1 (or the pseudogene TRBV3-2) and TRBJ2-7, with TRBD2 matching 11 bases. The CDR3 extends over 14 amino acids. From germline, CDR1 is LGHDT and CDR2 YNNKEL (reference sequence). The J segment lost 7 bases and the V segment lost 8 bases, leaving 10 bases of the junction unmatched. The DNA for the CDR3 is TGTGCCAGCGGGATAGCGGGGGGGACGGGAGAGCAGTACTTC. Translating gives CASGIAGGTGEQYF.

This clone showed up just once. The chain couples TRBV6-6 to TRBJ2-7, with D perhaps TRBD2 (5 bases). Germline values: CDR1 MNHNY, CDR2 SVGAGI (reference sequence). The V gene lost 0 bases and the J gene lost 1 base, with 10 bases spanning the gap. This CDR3 contains 15 residues. CDR3 coding DNA: TGTGCCAGCAGTTACTCCGGGGATAAATCCTACGAGCAGTACTTC. As protein: CASSYSGDKSYEQYF.

The chain links TRBV7-2 to TRBJ1-5; 8 positions match TRBD1. The CDR3 sequence is 15 residues long. V shed 4 bases, J shed 9 bases, and the junction held 11 bases outside the gene matches. Germline loops: CDR1 SGHTA, CDR2 FQGNSA. The CDR3 reads CASSSRPGQVPPQHF. The CDR3 region has the DNA TGTGCCAGCAGCTCCCGACCGGGACAGGTCCCGCCCCAGCATTTT.